The text below deals with one T cell receptor beta chain. CDR1 is KGHSH and CDR2 is LQKENI in the germline V gene. V was trimmed by 3 bases and J by 0 bases, leaving 12 bases between them. CDR3 length: 16 amino acids. This entry belongs to a study of blood T cell repertoires in COVID-19. Across the whole study: Samples representing acute and convalescent COVID-19 were sourced from the United States, Italy and Spain.

Under the authors' procedure: Amplification of reference gene primers was used by the study to estimate nucleated cell counts. Here immunoSEQ multiplex PCR was the method, and the copy in TCRdb shows in-frame clones only, minus some. V and J calls and clone size come straight from that table; D and trimming were deduced from the DNA. The table records about 150,000 clones, more than 75% of them present only once. Seattle cases were enrolled at active infection and followed longitudinally. The sequenced sample consisted of peripheral blood. The chain recombines TRBV18 with TRBJ1-3; D may be TRBD1 (6 bases). The source is a woman between 55 and 75 years old with COVID-19, enrolled during active disease. The CDR3 sequence is CASSPPNRVSGNTIYF. CDR3 in DNA: TGTGCCAGCTCACCTCCTAACAGGGTCTCTGGAAACACCATATATTTT.